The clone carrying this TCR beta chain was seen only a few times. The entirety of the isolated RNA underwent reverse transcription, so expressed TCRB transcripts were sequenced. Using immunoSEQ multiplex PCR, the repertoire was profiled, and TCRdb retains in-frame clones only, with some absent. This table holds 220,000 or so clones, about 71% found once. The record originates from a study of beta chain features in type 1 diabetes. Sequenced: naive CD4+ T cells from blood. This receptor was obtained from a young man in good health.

CDR3 in DNA: TGTGCCTGCCCGGAGGGGACTAGCGGGACCTACGAGCAGTACTTC. Translated, it gives CACPEGTSGTYEQYF. V and J are TRBV30 and TRBJ2-7; 13 nucleotides line up with TRBD2. Trimming took 6 bases from V and 2 from J; bases not matched to a gene: 7. The CDR3 spans 15 residues. Germline V lookup: CDR1 GTSNPN, CDR2 SVGIG (reference sequence).